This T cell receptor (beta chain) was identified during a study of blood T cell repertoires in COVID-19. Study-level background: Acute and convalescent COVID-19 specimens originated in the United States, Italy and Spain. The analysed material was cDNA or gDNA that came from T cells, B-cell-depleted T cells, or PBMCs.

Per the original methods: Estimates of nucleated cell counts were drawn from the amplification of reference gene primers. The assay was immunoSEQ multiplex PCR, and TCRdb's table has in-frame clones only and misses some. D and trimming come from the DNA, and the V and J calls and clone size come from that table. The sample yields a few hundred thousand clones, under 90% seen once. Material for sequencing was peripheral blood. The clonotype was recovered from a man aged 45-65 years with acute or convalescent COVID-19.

CDR3 nucleotide sequence: TGTGCCAGCAGTGACGGACTGAACAATGAGCAGTTCTTC. This encodes CASSDGLNNEQFF. J is TRBJ2-1 and V is TRBV2; TRBD2 might be the D (5 bases). The CDR3 length is 13 residues. Looked up from germline, CDR1 is SNHLY and CDR2 is FYNNEI. Trimming shortened V by 3 bases and J by 5 bases, and 8 bases separated the two germline ends.